This T cell receptor (beta chain) was identified in a study of T cell responses to AZD1222 COVID-19 vaccine. The repertoire was sequenced with immunoSEQ multiplex PCR; TCRdb's copy has only in-frame clones and lacks some. The sample contains around 150,000 clones, about 89% of which appear only once. Losses at the gene ends were 6 bases for V and 4 bases for J; bases not matched to a gene: 11. There are 16 residues in the CDR3. Germline V gives CDR1 MDHEN, CDR2 SYDVKM. This material consisted of peripheral blood, taken 28 days after the second dose of the MenACWY control vaccine. The sequence came from an adult who received the MenACWY meningococcal vaccine as a control. The chain joins TRBV28 to TRBJ1-2; TRBD1 agrees at 10 bases. The chain's CDR3 is CASSPKTGGDIYGYTF. The CDR3 coding sequence is TGTGCCAGCAGCCCTAAGACAGGGGGCGATATCTATGGCTACACCTTC.